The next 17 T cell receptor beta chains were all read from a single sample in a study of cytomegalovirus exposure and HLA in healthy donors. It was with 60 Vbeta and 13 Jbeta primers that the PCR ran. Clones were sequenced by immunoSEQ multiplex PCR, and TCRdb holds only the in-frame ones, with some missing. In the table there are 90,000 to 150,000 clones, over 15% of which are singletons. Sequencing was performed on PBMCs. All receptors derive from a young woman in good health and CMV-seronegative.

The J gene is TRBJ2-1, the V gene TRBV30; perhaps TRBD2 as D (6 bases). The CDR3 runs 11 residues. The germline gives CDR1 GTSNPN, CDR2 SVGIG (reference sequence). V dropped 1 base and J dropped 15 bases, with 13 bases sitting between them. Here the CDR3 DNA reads TGTGCCTGGAGTGAGGCTAGCGCTTCGTTCTTC. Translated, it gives CAWSEASASFF.

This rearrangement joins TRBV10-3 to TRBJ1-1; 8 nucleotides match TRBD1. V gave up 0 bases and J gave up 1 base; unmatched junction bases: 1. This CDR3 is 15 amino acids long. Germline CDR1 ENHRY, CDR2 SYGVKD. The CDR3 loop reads CAISESTGGNTEAFF. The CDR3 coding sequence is TGTGCCATCAGTGAGTCCACAGGGGGGAACACTGAAGCTTTCTTT.

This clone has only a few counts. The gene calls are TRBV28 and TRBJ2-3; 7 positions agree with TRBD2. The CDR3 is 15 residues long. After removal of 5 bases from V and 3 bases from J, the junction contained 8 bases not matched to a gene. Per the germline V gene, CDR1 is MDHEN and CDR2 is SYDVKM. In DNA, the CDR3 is TGTGCCAGCAGTCTCAGCGGGATCCATACAGATACGCAGTATTTT. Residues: CASSLSGIHTDTQYF. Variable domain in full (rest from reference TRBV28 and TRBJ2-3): DVKVTQSSRYLVKRTGEKVFLECVQDMDHENMFWYRQDPGLGLRLIYFSYDVKMKEKGDIPEGYSVSREKKERFSLILESASTNQTSMYLCASSLSGIHTDTQYFGPGTRLTVL.

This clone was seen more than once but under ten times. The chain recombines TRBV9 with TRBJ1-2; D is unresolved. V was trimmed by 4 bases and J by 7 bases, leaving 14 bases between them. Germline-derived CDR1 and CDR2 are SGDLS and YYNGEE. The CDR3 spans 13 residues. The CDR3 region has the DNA TGTGCCAGCAGCCTAAAGCCAGGCCTTGGCTACACCTTC. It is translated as CASSLKPGLGYTF.

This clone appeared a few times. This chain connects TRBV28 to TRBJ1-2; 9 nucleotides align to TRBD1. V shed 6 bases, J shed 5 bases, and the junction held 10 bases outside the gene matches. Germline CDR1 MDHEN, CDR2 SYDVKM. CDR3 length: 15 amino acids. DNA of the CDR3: TGTGCCAGCAGCCCCCCGGCCGGACAGGGGTATGGCTACACCTTC. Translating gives CASSPPAGQGYGYTF.

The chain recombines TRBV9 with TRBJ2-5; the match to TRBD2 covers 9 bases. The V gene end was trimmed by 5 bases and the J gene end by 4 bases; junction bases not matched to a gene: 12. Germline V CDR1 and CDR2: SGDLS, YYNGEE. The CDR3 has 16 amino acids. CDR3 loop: CASSPMGREGRETQYF. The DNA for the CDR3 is TGTGCCAGCAGTCCTATGGGGCGGGAGGGCCGAGAGACCCAGTACTTC. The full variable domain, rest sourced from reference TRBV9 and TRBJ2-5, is DSGVTQTPKHLITATGQRVTLRCSPRSGDLSVYWYQQSLDQGLQFLIQYYNGEERAKGNILERFSAQQFPDLHSELNLSSLELGDSALYFCASSPMGREGRETQYFGPGTRLLVL.

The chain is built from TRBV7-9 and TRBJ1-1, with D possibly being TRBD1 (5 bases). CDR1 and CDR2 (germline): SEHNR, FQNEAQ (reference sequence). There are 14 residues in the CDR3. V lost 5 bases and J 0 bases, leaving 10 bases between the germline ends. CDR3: CASSATGLNTEAFF. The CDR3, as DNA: TGTGCCAGCAGCGCCACAGGTCTGAACACTGAAGCTTTCTTT.

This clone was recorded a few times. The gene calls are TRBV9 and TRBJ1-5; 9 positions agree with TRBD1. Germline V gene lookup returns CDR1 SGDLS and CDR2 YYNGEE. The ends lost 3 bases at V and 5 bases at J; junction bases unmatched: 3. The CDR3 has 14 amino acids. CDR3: CASSAGTGHQPQHF. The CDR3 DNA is TGTGCCAGCAGCGCCGGGACAGGGCATCAGCCCCAGCATTTT. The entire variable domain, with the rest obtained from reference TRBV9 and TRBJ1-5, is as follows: DSGVTQTPKHLITATGQRVTLRCSPRSGDLSVYWYQQSLDQGLQFLIQYYNGEERAKGNILERFSAQQFPDLHSELNLSSLELGDSALYFCASSAGTGHQPQHFGDGTRLSIL.

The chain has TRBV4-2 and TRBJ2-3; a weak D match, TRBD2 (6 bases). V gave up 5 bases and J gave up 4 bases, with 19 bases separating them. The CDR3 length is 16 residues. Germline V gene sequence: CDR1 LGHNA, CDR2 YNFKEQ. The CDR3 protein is CASSTVPGSVSDTQYF. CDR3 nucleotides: TGTGCCAGCAGCACCGTTCCCGGGAGTGTCTCAGATACGCAGTATTTT.

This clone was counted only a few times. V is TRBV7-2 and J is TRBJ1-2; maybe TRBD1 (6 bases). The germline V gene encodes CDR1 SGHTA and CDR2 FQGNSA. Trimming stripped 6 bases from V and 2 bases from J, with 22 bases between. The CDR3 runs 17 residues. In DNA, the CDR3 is TGTGCCAGCAGTCTGCCCCTTGGACAGCCCAAGAACTATGGCTACACCTTC. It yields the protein CASSLPLGQPKNYGYTF.

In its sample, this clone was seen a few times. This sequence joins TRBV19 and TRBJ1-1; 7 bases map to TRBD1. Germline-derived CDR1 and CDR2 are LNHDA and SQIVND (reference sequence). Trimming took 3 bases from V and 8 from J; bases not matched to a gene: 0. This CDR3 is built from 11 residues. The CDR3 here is CASSMDREAFF. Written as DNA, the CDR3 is TGTGCCAGTAGTATGGACAGGGAAGCTTTCTTT. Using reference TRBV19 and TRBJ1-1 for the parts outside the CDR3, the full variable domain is DGGITQSPKYLFRKEGQNVTLSCEQNLNHDAMYWYRQDPGQGLRLIYYSQIVNDFQKGDIAEGYSVSREKKESFPLTVTSAQKNPTAFYLCASSMDREAFFGQGTRLTVV.

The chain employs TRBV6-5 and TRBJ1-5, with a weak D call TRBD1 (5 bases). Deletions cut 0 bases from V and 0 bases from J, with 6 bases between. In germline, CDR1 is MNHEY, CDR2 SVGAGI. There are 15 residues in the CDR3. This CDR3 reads CASSYSRDSNQPQHF. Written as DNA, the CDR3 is TGTGCCAGCAGTTACTCCAGGGATAGCAATCAGCCCCAGCATTTT.

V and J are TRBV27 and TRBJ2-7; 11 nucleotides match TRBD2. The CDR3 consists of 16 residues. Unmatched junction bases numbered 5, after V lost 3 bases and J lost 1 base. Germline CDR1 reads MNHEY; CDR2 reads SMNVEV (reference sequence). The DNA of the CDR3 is TGTGCCAGCAGTTTGAGGGGACTAGCGGCTTCCTACGAGCAGTACTTC. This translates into CASSLRGLAASYEQYF.

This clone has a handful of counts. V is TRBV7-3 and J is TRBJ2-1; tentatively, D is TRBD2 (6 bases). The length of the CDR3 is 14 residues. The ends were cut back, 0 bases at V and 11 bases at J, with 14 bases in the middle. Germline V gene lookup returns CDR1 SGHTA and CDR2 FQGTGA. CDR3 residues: CASSLTAPDYKQFF. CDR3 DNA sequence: TGTGCCAGCAGCTTAACGGCCCCGGACTACAAGCAGTTCTTC.

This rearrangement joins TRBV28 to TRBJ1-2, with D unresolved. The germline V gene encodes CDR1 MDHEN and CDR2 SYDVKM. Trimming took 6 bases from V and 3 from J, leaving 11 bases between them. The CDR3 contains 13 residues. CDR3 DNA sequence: TGTGCCAGCAGCATGACAACCCACTATGGCTACACCTTC. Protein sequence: CASSMTTHYGYTF.

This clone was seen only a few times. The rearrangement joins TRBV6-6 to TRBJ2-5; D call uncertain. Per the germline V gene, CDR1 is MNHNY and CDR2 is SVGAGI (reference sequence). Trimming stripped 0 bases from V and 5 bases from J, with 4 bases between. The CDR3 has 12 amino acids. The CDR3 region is CASSYSSETQYF. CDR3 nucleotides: TGTGCCAGCAGTTACTCCTCCGAGACCCAGTACTTC.

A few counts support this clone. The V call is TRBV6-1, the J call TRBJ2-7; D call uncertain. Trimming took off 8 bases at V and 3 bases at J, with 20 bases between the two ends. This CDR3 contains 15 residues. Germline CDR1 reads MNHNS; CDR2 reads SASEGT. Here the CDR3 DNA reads TGTGCCAGCCGAGATCGGTTGCTTTCCGTCTACGAGCAGTACTTC. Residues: CASRDRLLSVYEQYF.